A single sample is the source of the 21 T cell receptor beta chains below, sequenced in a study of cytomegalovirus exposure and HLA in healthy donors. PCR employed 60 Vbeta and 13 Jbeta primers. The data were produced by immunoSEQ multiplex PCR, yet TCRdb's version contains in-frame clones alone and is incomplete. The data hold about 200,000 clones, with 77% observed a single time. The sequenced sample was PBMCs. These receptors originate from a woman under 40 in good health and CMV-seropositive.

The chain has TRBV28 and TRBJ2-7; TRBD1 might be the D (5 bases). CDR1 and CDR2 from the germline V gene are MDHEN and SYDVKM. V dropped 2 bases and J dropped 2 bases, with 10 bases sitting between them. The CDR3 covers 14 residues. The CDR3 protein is CASSLPTGAYEQYF. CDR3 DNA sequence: TGTGCCAGCAGTTTACCCACAGGCGCCTACGAGCAGTACTTC.

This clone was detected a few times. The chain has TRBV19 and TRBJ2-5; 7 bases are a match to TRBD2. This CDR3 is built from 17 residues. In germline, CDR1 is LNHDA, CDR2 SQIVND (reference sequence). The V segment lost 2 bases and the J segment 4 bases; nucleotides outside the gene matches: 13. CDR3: CASSIYPWGGEGETQYF. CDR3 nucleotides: TGTGCCAGTAGTATATACCCCTGGGGGGGGGAAGGAGAGACCCAGTACTTC.

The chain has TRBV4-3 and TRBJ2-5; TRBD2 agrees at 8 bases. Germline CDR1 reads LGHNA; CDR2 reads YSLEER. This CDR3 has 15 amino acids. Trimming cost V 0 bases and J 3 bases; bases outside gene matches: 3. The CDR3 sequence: CASSQDSGGKETQYF. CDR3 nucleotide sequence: TGCGCCAGCAGCCAAGATTCGGGGGGGAAAGAGACCCAGTACTTC.

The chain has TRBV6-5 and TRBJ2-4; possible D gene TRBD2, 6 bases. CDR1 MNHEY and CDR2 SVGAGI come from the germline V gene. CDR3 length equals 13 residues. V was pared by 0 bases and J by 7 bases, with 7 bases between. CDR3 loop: CASSYSGRNIQYF. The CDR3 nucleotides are TGTGCCAGCAGTTACTCGGGGAGGAACATTCAGTACTTC.

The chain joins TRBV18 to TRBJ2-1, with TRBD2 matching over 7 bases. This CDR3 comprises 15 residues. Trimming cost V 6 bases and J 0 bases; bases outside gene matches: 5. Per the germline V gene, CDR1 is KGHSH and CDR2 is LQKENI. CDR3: CASSDLAGSYNEQFF. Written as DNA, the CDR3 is TGTGCCAGCTCCGATTTAGCGGGCTCCTACAATGAGCAGTTCTTC.

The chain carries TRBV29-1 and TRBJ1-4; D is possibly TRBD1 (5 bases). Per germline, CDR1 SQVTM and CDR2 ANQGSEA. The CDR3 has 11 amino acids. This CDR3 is CTFRGGEKLFF. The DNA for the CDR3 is TGCACCTTTCGGGGGGGTGAAAAACTGTTTTTT.

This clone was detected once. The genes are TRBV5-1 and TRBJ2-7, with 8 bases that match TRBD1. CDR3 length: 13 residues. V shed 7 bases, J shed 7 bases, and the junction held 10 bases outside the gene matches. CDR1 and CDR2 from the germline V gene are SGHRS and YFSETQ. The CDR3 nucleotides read TGCGCCAGCGGGACAGGCCACCCTGGGGAGCAGTACTTC. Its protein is CASGTGHPGEQYF. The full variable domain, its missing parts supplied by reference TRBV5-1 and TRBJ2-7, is KAGVTQTPRYLIKTRGQQVTLSCSPISGHRSVSWYQQTPGQGLQFLFEYFSETQRNKGNFPGRFSGRQFSNSRSEMNVSTLELGDSALYLCASGTGHPGEQYFGPGTRLTVT.

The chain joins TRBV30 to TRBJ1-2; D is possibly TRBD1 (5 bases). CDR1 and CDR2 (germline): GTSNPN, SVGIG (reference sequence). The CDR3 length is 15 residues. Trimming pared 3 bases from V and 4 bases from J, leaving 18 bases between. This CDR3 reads CAWRADSSLGYGYTF. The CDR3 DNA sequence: TGTGCCTGGAGGGCTGACAGTTCATTGGGCTATGGCTACACCTTC.

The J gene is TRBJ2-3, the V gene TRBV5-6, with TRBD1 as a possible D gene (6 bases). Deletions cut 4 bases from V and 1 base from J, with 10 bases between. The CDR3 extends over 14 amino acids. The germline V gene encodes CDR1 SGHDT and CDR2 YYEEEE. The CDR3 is CASSQAGGTDTQYF. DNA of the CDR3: TGTGCCAGCAGCCAGGCAGGGGGCACAGATACGCAGTATTTT.

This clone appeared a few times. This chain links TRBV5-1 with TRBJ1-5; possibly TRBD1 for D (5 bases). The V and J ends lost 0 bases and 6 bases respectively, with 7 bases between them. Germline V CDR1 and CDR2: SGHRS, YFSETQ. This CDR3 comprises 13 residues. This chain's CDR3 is CASSLGRAQPQHF. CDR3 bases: TGCGCCAGCAGCTTGGGCAGGGCTCAGCCCCAGCATTTT.

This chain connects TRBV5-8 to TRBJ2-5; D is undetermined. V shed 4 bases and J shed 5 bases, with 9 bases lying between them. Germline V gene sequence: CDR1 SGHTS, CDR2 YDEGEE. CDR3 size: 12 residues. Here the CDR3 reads CASSRIVETQYF. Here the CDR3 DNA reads TGTGCCAGCAGCCGAATAGTGGAGACCCAGTACTTC.

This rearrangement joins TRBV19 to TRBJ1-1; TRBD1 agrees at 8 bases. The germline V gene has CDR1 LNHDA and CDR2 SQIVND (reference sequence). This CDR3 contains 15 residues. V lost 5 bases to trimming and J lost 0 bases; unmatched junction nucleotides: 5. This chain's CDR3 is CASSVRTGMNTEAFF. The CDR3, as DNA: TGTGCCAGTAGTGTCCGGACAGGGATGAACACTGAAGCTTTCTTT.

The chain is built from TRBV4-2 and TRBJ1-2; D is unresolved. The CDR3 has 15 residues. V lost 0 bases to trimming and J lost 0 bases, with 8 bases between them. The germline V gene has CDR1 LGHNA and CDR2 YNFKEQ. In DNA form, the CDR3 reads TGTGCCAGCAGCCAAGATTTCCGAGCTAACTATGGCTACACCTTC. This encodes CASSQDFRANYGYTF.

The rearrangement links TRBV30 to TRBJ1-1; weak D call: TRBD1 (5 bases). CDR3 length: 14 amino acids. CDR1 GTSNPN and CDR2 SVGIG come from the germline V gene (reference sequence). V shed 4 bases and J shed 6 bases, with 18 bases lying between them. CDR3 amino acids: CAWTSSRGSPEAFF. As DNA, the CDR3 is TGTGCCTGGACCTCAAGCCGGGGGTCCCCTGAAGCTTTCTTT.

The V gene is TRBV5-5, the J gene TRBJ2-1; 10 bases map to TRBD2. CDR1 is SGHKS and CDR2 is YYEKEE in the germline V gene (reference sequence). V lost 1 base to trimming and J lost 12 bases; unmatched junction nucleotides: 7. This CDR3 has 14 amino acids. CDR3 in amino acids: CASSLPTLAGGQFF. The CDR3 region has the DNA TGTGCCAGCAGCTTGCCCACCTTAGCGGGGGGGCAGTTCTTC.

The CDR3 region is CASSLVTAGYGYTF. The CDR3 coding sequence is TGTGCCAGCAGCTTAGTGACAGCCGGCTATGGCTACACCTTC. The rearrangement links TRBV7-9 to TRBJ1-2, with D possibly being TRBD1 (5 bases). Germline V gene lookup returns CDR1 SEHNR and CDR2 FQNEAQ (reference sequence). Trimming cost V 1 base and J 4 bases, with 10 bases left between them. CDR3 length equals 14 residues.

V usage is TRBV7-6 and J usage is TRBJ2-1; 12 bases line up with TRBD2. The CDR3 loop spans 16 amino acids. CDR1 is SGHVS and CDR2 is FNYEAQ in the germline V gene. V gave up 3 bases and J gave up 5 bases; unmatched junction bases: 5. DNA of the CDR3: TGTGCCAGCAGCTTCTCCGGGACTAGCGGGCACAATGAGCAGTTCTTC. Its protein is CASSFSGTSGHNEQFF.

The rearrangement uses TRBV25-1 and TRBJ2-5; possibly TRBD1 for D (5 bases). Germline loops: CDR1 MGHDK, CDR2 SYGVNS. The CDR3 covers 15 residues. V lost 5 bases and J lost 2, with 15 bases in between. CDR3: CASSLSTVMQETQYF. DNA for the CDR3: TGTGCCAGCAGTTTATCGACAGTAATGCAAGAGACCCAGTACTTC.

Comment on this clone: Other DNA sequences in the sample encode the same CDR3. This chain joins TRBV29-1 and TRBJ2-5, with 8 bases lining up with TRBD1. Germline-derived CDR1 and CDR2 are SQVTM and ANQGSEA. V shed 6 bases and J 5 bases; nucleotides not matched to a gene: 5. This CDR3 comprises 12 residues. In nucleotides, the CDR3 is TGCAGCGTCGCCGGACAGGGCGAGACCCAGTACTTC. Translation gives CSVAGQGETQYF.

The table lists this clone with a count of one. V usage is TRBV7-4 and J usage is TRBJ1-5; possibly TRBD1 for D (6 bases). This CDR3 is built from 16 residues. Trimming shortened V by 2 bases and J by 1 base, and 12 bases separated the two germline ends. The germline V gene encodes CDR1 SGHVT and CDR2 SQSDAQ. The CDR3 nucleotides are TGTGCCAGCAGCTTAAGGGCCCAGGGGAGCAATCAGCCCCAGCATTTT. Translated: CASSLRAQGSNQPQHF.

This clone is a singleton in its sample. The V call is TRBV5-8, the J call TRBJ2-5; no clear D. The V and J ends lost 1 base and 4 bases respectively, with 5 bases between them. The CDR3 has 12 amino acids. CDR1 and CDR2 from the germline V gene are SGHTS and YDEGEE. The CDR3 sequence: CASSLLRETQYF. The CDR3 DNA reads TGTGCCAGCAGCTTGTTGCGAGAGACCCAGTACTTC.